Listed below are T cell receptor beta chains from one sample, sequenced in a study of OX40 agonist ivuxolimab in advanced cancers. Clones were sequenced by immunoSEQ multiplex PCR, and TCRdb holds only the in-frame ones, with some missing. The sample has tens of thousands of clones, around 94% seen once. The specimen was CD4+ or CD8+ T cells sorted from blood, collected in a trial of the OX40 agonist ivuxolimab. These receptors were taken from an adult with an advanced solid tumor such as melanoma, head and neck, liver or kidney cancer. CDR3s include the opening cysteine and the closing phenylalanine or tryptophan. Each record gives: J gene, CDR3 length, V gene, CDR3 protein.

>TRBJ1-5|14|TRBV27
CASSLQGSNQPQHF
>TRBJ2-2|15|TRBV4-1
CASSHGQGGTGELFF
>TRBJ2-7|14|TRBV19
CASSTTGVPYEQYF
>TRBJ1-5|12|TRBV28
CASSLLGVPQHF
>TRBJ1-2|13|TRBV28
CASSLRAVHGYTF
>TRBJ2-1|15|TRBV7-6
CASSPQGFFHNEQFF
>TRBJ1-1|12|TRBV7-2
CASSSRVTEAFF
>TRBJ1-3|15|TRBV19
CASSISGASGNTIYF
>TRBJ2-7|14|TRBV27
CASTLAGGPYEQYF
>TRBJ2-7|14|TRBV4-1
CASSHTGAPYEQYF
>TRBJ2-1|12|TRBV9
CASSPMGPEQFF
>TRBJ1-2|14|TRBV27
CASASGLMYYGYTF
>TRBJ2-1|14|TRBV19
CASSIMASGNEQFF
>TRBJ1-2|13|TRBV27
CASSAGLPDGYTF
>TRBJ2-1|17|TRBV4-3
CASSPPISGGSYNEQFF
>TRBJ2-1|11|TRBV7-3
CASSDTEGQFF
>TRBJ2-6|17|TRBV7-9
CASSSGRVSSGANVLTF
>TRBJ2-7|14|TRBV4-3
CASSQGTETYEQYF
>TRBJ1-1|14|TRBV27
CASSGGTGGPEAFF
>TRBJ1-6|16|TRBV2
CASSEWNRGYNSPLHF
>TRBJ1-5|13|TRBV5-6
CASSLDREEPQHF
>TRBJ1-2|15|TRBV6-6
CASSYGEGGIYGYTF
>TRBJ2-1|19|TRBV5-1
CASSPVGTGVLVSYNEQFF
>TRBJ2-2|13|TRBV13
CASSLIASGELFF
>TRBJ1-1|12|TRBV13
CASSLASLEAFF
>TRBJ1-1|15|TRBV7-6
CASSFDRDGGTEAFF
>TRBJ2-1|14|TRBV4-1
CASSQVGESNEQFF
>TRBJ2-2|12|TRBV5-5
CASIRDTGELFF
>TRBJ1-2|15|TRBV4-1
CASILYPGQAYGYTF